This T cell receptor (beta chain) emerged from a study of blood T cell repertoires in COVID-19. In the study overall: The study drew acute and convalescent COVID-19 samples from the United States, Italy and Spain. The cDNA or gDNA used as material had been derived from T cells, B-cell-depleted T cells, or PBMCs.

Each participant's cohort was designated according to participant-reported clinical history. Clones were sequenced by immunoSEQ multiplex PCR, and TCRdb holds only the in-frame ones, with some missing. Here the sample spans approximately 310,000 clones, roughly 85% being singletons. Germline V gene sequence: CDR1 SGHTA, CDR2 FQGNSA. The CDR3 loop spans 16 amino acids. The V segment lost 5 bases and the J segment 5 bases; nucleotides outside the gene matches: 7. This clonotype originated in a man under 40 who had recovered from COVID-19. Sequencing used PBMCs or T cells enriched from blood (not recorded which). The chain combines TRBV7-2 with TRBJ2-2, with TRBD2 matching over 11 bases. CDR3 in DNA: TGTGCCAGCAGCCCCTTAGCGGGGGGGGTTACCGGGGAGCTGTTTTTT. This translates into CASSPLAGGVTGELFF.